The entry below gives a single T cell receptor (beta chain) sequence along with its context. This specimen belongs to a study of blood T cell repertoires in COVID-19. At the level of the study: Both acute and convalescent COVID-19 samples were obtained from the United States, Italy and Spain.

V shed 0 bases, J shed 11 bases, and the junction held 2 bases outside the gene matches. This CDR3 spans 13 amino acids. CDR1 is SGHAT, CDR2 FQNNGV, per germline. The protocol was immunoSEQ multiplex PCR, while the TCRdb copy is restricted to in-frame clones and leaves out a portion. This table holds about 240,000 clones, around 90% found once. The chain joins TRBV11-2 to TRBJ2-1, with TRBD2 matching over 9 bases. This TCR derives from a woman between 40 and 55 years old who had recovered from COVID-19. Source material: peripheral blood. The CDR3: CASSLDASGKQFF. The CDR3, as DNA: TGTGCCAGCAGCTTAGATGCTAGCGGGAAGCAGTTCTTC.